The clone carrying this TCR beta chain was observed a handful of times. In the study's own analysis: Amplification of reference gene primers was used by the study to estimate nucleated cell counts. The repertoire was sequenced with immunoSEQ multiplex PCR; TCRdb's copy has only in-frame clones and lacks some. For V, J and clone size, that table is used; D and trimming come from the DNA. The table lists some 270,000 clones, over 80% of them singletons. The entry originates in a study of blood T cell repertoires in COVID-19. Turning to the study itself: Spain, Italy and the United States supplied samples that represented acute and convalescent COVID-19. PBMCs, B-cell-depleted T cells, or T cells were the source of the cDNA or gDNA that made up the material.

The CDR3 is 12 residues long. From germline, CDR1 is SEHNR and CDR2 FQNEAQ (reference sequence). Trimming took 8 bases from V and 2 from J, leaving 8 bases between them. The sample comprised peripheral blood. This TCR came from a woman aged 40-49 years who had recovered from COVID-19. The chain recombines TRBV7-9 with TRBJ2-3, with D hard to call. In DNA, the CDR3 is TGTGCCAGCGAGAGCATCACAGATACGCAGTATTTT. Translation gives CASESITDTQYF.